What follows describes a single T cell receptor (beta chain). Antigen: not known. Generation of TCR beta libraries employed quantitative 5'-RACE incorporating molecular barcodes. TCRdb used MiXCR to reprocess the 5' RACE reads, holding one entry per CDR3 protein. In the table there are 470,000 or so distinct CDR3 sequences, roughly 25% of which are singletons. The data stem from a study of CD8 T cells in ankylosing spondylitis. The CDR3 length is 15 residues. The V and J ends lost 6 bases and 0 bases respectively, with 13 bases between them. Broader study findings: One TCR beta motif, made up of several highly homologous variants, appeared characteristic of ankylosing spondylitis blood. Earlier work had already found some motif variants in reactive arthritis synovial fluid and blood. Disease-linked clones reportedly showed significant enrichment in matched ankylosing spondylitis synovial fluid.

The source material was blood, either unsorted or a sorted T cell fraction (not recorded which). The chain carries TRBV12-3 or TRBV12-4 and TRBJ2-3; D is undetermined. This TCR was sampled from a male donor with ankylosing spondylitis. The chain's CDR3 is CASSLGQISTDTQYF. CDR3 nucleotides: TGTGCCAGCAGCCTAGGGCAGATCAGCACAGATACGCAGTATTTT.